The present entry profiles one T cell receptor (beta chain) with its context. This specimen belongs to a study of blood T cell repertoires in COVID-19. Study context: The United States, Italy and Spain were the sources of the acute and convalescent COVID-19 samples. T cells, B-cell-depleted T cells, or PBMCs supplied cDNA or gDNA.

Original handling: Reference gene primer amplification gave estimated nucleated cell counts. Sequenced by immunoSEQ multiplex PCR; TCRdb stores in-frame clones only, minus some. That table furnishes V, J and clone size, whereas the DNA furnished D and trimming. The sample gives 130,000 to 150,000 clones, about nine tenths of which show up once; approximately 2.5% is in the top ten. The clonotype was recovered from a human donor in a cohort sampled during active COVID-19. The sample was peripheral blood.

CDR3 coding DNA: TGTGCCAGCAGCCGATGGACAGATAACTCCAATGAGCAGTTCTTC. Translating it yields CASSRWTDNSNEQFF. The chain has TRBV3-1 (or the pseudogene TRBV3-2) and TRBJ2-1; perhaps TRBD1 as D (6 bases). The CDR3 contains 15 residues. Germline values: CDR1 LGHDT, CDR2 YNNKEL (reference sequence). Trimming took off 4 bases at V and 6 bases at J, with 16 bases between the two ends.